This TCR beta chain was captured in a study of response to subunit inactivated influenza vaccine. Findings of the study overall: Authors suggested seasonal influenza vaccinations each recruit few new T cells.

A single record per CDR3 protein comes from TCRdb applying MiXCR to the RT-PCR reads. The data hold almost 600,000 distinct CDR3 sequences, with 14% observed a single time. This clonotype was observed a handful of times. Its antigen is unknown. V was shortened by 4 bases and J by 1 base, with 15 bases between the two germline ends. Germline CDR1 SEHNR, CDR2 FQNEAQ (reference sequence). The CDR3 is 16 amino acids. The sample here was PBMCs from blood, taken approximately 12 days after vaccination. This chain joins TRBV7-9 and TRBJ2-3; maybe TRBD2 (5 bases). This sequence originates from a man aged 50-59 years who received an inactivated influenza vaccine. The CDR3 sequence is CASSSRGTRRTDTQYF. The DNA of the CDR3 is TGTGCCAGCAGCTCCCGAGGCACTAGACGCACAGATACGCAGTATTTT.